This TCR beta chain emerged from a study of T cell clonotyping in hematopoietic cell transplantation. The CDR3 runs to 15 residues. Deletions cut 0 bases from V and 5 bases from J, with 14 bases between. Looked up from germline, CDR1 is LGHNA and CDR2 is YSLEER. Documented time point: recipient sample about 28 days before transplant, after cytoreduction. Recipient blood drawn about 28 days pretransplant and days 30, 100, 180 after. Assay: immunoSEQ multiplex PCR; the TCRdb copy retains only in-frame clones and omits some. The table lists tens of thousands of clones, 86% of them singletons. The source is a man between 60 and 75 years old with biphenotypic leukemia. Some clones in this sample may be carry-over from other donors' samples. The chain joins TRBV4-3 to TRBJ2-7; D might be TRBD1 or TRBD2, each matching 5 bases. Sample: peripheral blood mononuclear cells, taken before stem cell transplant. The CDR3 region has the DNA TGCGCCAGCAGCCAAGAGGGGCCCGGGGTGGACGAGCAGTACTTC. This translates into CASSQEGPGVDEQYF.